Listed here are 27 T cell receptor beta chains from one sample, sequenced in a study of T cell responses to AZD1222 COVID-19 vaccine. Data came from immunoSEQ multiplex PCR; TCRdb stores just in-frame clones and leaves some out. This repertoire shows 120,000 or so clones, about 87% found once; its top ten account for under 7%. Specimen: peripheral blood, collected on day 0 of AZD1222 vaccination. The receptors come from an adult in good health.

J is TRBJ2-2 and V is TRBV12-3 or TRBV12-4, with D possibly being TRBD1 (6 bases). This CDR3 is built from 13 residues. Trimming pared 6 bases from V and 4 bases from J, leaving 9 bases between. CDR3 loop: CASRGQPTGELFF. The CDR3 bases are TGTGCCAGCAGGGGACAACCCACCGGGGAGCTGTTTTTT.

The CDR3 nucleotides read TGTGCCAGCAGCTGGGGCGCAGGCAATCAGCCCCAGCATTTT. This encodes CASSWGAGNQPQHF. The rearrangement joins TRBV5-8 to TRBJ1-5; a weak D match, TRBD1 (5 bases). This CDR3 comprises 14 residues. Germline lookup yields CDR1 SGHTS and CDR2 YDEGEE. V gave up 3 bases and J gave up 2 bases, with 9 bases separating them. The full variable domain, in which reference TRBV5-8 and TRBJ1-5 provide the parts outside the CDR3, is EAGVTQSPTHLIKTRGQQATLRCSPISGHTSVYWYQQALGLGLQFLLWYDEGEERNRGNFPPRFSGRQFPNYSSELNVNALELEDSALYLCASSWGAGNQPQHFGDGTRLSIL.

This chain links TRBV18 with TRBJ1-1, with D perhaps TRBD1 (5 bases). Between the trimmed V and J ends, which lost 4 bases and 0 bases, there was a span of 15 bases. The CDR3 spans 16 residues. From germline, CDR1 is KGHSH and CDR2 LQKENI. The CDR3 DNA is TGTGCCAGCTCACTCGGACACAGCAGGATGAACACTGAAGCTTTCTTT. Its protein product is CASSLGHSRMNTEAFF.

V is TRBV2 and J is TRBJ1-5, with D unclear. V was cut by 0 bases and J by 9 bases, with 15 bases left in between. The length of the CDR3 is 15 residues. Looked up from germline, CDR1 is SNHLY and CDR2 is FYNNEI. The DNA of the CDR3 is TGTGCCAGCAGTGAAGCGCTTCTCTACGACGCGCCCCAGCATTTT. Protein: CASSEALLYDAPQHF.

Comment on this clone: Additional DNA sequences in this sample encode the identical CDR3. The chain is built from TRBV2 and TRBJ1-3; the D is unclear. Per the germline V gene, CDR1 is SNHLY and CDR2 is FYNNEI. The V end was cut by 2 bases, the J end by 3 bases, with 2 bases between. This CDR3 is 12 amino acids long. CDR3 region: CASSERGNTIYF. CDR3 DNA: TGTGCCAGCAGTGAACGTGGAAACACCATATATTTT.

V is TRBV10-3 and J is TRBJ2-3; 13 nucleotides agree with TRBD2. Per germline, CDR1 ENHRY and CDR2 SYGVKD. With 11 bases clipped from V and 4 bases from J, the junction kept 9 bases outside the gene matches. The CDR3 has 15 amino acids. The DNA of the CDR3 is TGTGCCGTTACTAGCGGGAGGGGGTCGGCAGATACGCAGTATTTT. It is translated as CAVTSGRGSADTQYF.

The chain recombines TRBV27 with TRBJ2-2; 14 positions match TRBD2. The CDR3 contains 21 residues. The junction had 16 bases not matched to a gene; V was cut back by 1 base and J by 6 bases. Germline V gene lookup returns CDR1 MNHEY and CDR2 SMNVEV (reference sequence). The CDR3 nucleotides are TGTGCCAGCAGTTTATTCGGACTAGCGGGAGGCCCTGGGATGTTGGCCGGGGAGCTGTTTTTT. Translating it yields CASSLFGLAGGPGMLAGELFF.

V is TRBV27 and J is TRBJ2-3; 8 bases fit TRBD1. CDR3 size: 15 residues. Germline CDR1 and CDR2: MNHEY and SMNVEV (reference sequence). The V gene end was trimmed by 7 bases and the J gene end by 3 bases; junction bases not matched to a gene: 9. CDR3 sequence reads: CASTFRQGATDTQYF. The DNA for the CDR3 is TGTGCCAGCACCTTCAGGCAGGGGGCGACAGATACGCAGTATTTT.

This chain links TRBV7-9 with TRBJ2-5; TRBD1 aligns across 7 bases. The V segment lost 5 bases and the J segment 10 bases; nucleotides outside the gene matches: 10. Germline-derived CDR1 and CDR2 are SEHNR and FQNEAQ (reference sequence). The CDR3 totals 13 residues. The CDR3 spells CASSDAGTEDQYF. The CDR3 nucleotides read TGTGCCAGCAGCGATGCCGGGACAGAGGACCAGTACTTC.

The chain is built from TRBV6-5 and TRBJ2-1; 7 bases agree with TRBD1. This CDR3 spans 14 amino acids. Germline assignment: CDR1 MNHEY and CDR2 SVGAGI. Germline trimming cut 4 bases from V and 5 bases from J; bases unmatched to any gene: 5. The CDR3 loop is CASSSQDRNNEQFF. For the CDR3, the DNA is TGTGCCAGCAGTTCCCAGGACAGGAACAATGAGCAGTTCTTC.

J is TRBJ2-1 and V is TRBV24-1, with 9 bases aligning to TRBD1. The V and J ends lost 5 bases and 3 bases, in that order; junction bases with no gene match: 7. The CDR3 consists of 16 residues. Germline CDR1 reads KGHDR; CDR2 reads SFDVKD. The DNA for the CDR3 is TGTGCCACCAGTGCCTCCGACAGGGGGTTCTACAATGAGCAGTTCTTC. It specifies CATSASDRGFYNEQFF.

This clone was detected only a few times. This chain connects TRBV28 to TRBJ1-2; D is perhaps TRBD1 (5 bases). Deletions cut 1 base from V and 5 bases from J, with 14 bases between. From germline, CDR1 is MDHEN and CDR2 SYDVKM. The CDR3 length is 15 residues. CDR3 in DNA: TGTGCCAGCAGTTTATCGGGCAGGGACGGGTATGGCTACACCTTC. Its protein product is CASSLSGRDGYGYTF.

J is TRBJ2-7 and V is TRBV11-2, with 8 bases fitting TRBD1. Per the germline V gene, CDR1 is SGHAT and CDR2 is FQNNGV. There are 14 residues in the CDR3. With V trimmed by 4 bases and J by 6 bases, 8 bases remained unmatched. CDR3 nucleotides: TGTGCCAGCAGCTCACAGACAGGGGACCTCGAGCAGTACTTC. This encodes CASSSQTGDLEQYF.

J is TRBJ2-3 and V is TRBV14; D uncertain. Germline V gene data show CDR1 as SGHDN and CDR2 as FVKESK. Trimming removed 4 bases at V and 1 base at J, with 6 bases between. The CDR3 sequence is 13 residues long. CDR3 nucleotide sequence: TGTGCCAGCAGCCCCCTAGGCACAGATACGCAGTATTTT. Its protein product is CASSPLGTDTQYF. The full variable domain, with the rest looked up from reference TRBV14 and TRBJ2-3, is EAGVTQFPSHSVIEKGQTVTLRCDPISGHDNLYWYRRVMGKEIKFLLHFVKESKQDESGMPNNRFLAERTGGTYSTLKVQPAELEDSGVYFCASSPLGTDTQYFGPGTRLTVL.

This chain connects TRBV11-3 to TRBJ2-3; D is ambiguous. Germline lookup yields CDR1 SGHNT and CDR2 YENEEA. The CDR3 extends over 15 amino acids. The germline V and J ends were trimmed by 5 bases and 0 bases, with 12 bases remaining between them. CDR3 coding DNA: TGTGCCAGCAGCCCCTCCCCCAGCAGCACAGATACGCAGTATTTT. The encoded protein is CASSPSPSSTDTQYF.

This chain connects TRBV30 to TRBJ1-5; D gene ambiguous. The V end lost 3 bases, the J end lost 7 bases, and 13 bases lay between the germline ends. The CDR3 runs to 13 residues. Germline V gene data show CDR1 as GTSNPN and CDR2 as SVGIG (reference sequence). The CDR3 nucleotides are TGTGCCTGGAGCCTAAAGGTCAACCAGCCCCAGCATTTT. Its translation is CAWSLKVNQPQHF. Looking up the rest from reference TRBV30 and TRBJ1-5 gives the full variable domain: SQTIHQWPATLVQPVGSPLSLECTVEGTSNPNLYWYRQAAGRGLQLLFYSVGIGQISSEVPQNLSASRPQDRQFILSSKKLLLSDSGFYLCAWSLKVNQPQHFGDGTRLSIL.

The genes are TRBV11-2 and TRBJ2-2; D not certain. Per the germline V gene, CDR1 is SGHAT and CDR2 is FQNNGV. The CDR3 totals 14 residues. Trimming shortened V by 5 bases and J by 6 bases, and 13 bases separated the two germline ends. CDR3 in amino acids: CASSPARLPGELFF. CDR3 nucleotide sequence: TGTGCCAGCAGCCCGGCTAGATTACCCGGGGAGCTGTTTTTT.

V gene TRBV7-2 combines with J gene TRBJ1-2, with D maybe TRBD1 (6 bases). The V and J ends lost 5 bases and 5 bases respectively, with 15 bases between them. This CDR3 spans 14 amino acids. Germline V CDR1 and CDR2: SGHTA, FQGNSA. CDR3: CASSPRDTFYGYTF. CDR3 sequence (DNA): TGTGCCAGCAGCCCTCGGGACACCTTTTATGGCTACACCTTC.

This chain links TRBV28 with TRBJ1-5; D remains unclear. V lost 7 bases and J lost 5, with 9 bases in between. The CDR3 is 12 residues long. Germline V gene data show CDR1 as MDHEN and CDR2 as SYDVKM. The CDR3 nucleotides read TGTGCCAGCAATTTCCAGGATCAGCCCCAGCATTTT. It encodes CASNFQDQPQHF.

Here the CDR3 reads CASSLFNRAMNTEAFF. The DNA for the CDR3 is TGCGCCAGCAGCCTATTCAACCGGGCGATGAACACTGAAGCTTTCTTT. The V and J genes are TRBV4-1 and TRBJ1-1; D uncertain. The germline V and J ends were trimmed by 4 bases and 0 bases, with 15 bases remaining between them. Germline CDR1 reads MGHRA; CDR2 reads YSYEKL. This CDR3 has 16 amino acids.

The rearrangement joins TRBV3-1 (or the pseudogene TRBV3-2) to TRBJ2-7; tentatively, D is TRBD2 (5 bases). The germline V gene encodes CDR1 LGHDT and CDR2 YNNKEL (reference sequence). CDR3 length equals 16 residues. V was pared by 0 bases and J by 6 bases, with 18 bases between. CDR3 coding DNA: TGTGCCAGCAGCCAAGATTACAAAAGGGAGAGTCTCGAGCAGTACTTC. It codes for CASSQDYKRESLEQYF.

The genes are TRBV30 and TRBJ1-4; D unclear. Per germline, CDR1 GTSNPN and CDR2 SVGIG (reference sequence). This CDR3 comprises 14 residues. V shed 3 bases and J shed 8 bases, with 16 bases lying between them. The CDR3 reads CAWSSRALGEKLFF. The CDR3 DNA sequence: TGTGCCTGGAGCTCTAGGGCCCTAGGGGAAAAACTGTTTTTT.

The V gene is TRBV11-3, the J gene TRBJ2-7, with 13 nucleotides matching TRBD2. CDR1 is SGHNT, CDR2 YENEEA, per germline. V lost 5 bases, J lost 2 bases, and 3 bases stayed unmatched. The CDR3 contains 15 residues. The DNA of the CDR3 is TGTGCCAGCAGCATAACTAGCGGGGGGGCCTACGAGCAGTACTTC. Encoded protein: CASSITSGGAYEQYF.

The rearrangement links TRBV2 to TRBJ2-2; D is possibly TRBD2 (6 bases). The CDR3 sequence is 15 residues long. Looked up from germline, CDR1 is SNHLY and CDR2 is FYNNEI. V gave up 7 bases and J gave up 0 bases, with 12 bases separating them. CDR3 DNA: TGTGCCAGCACGGGAGCGGCCCCGAACACCGGGGAGCTGTTTTTT. This codes for CASTGAAPNTGELFF.

This chain connects TRBV6-4 to TRBJ2-2; 8 positions match TRBD1. V shed 0 bases, J shed 3 bases, and the junction held 0 bases outside the gene matches. The CDR3 sequence is 15 residues long. Germline V CDR1 and CDR2: MRHNA, SNTAGT. The CDR3 nucleotides are TGTGCCAGCAGTGACTCGACAGGGGACACCGGGGAGCTGTTTTTT. Protein sequence: CASSDSTGDTGELFF.

This chain joins TRBV6-5 and TRBJ1-6; unclear D gene. CDR1 and CDR2 from the germline V gene are MNHEY and SVGAGI. Trimming pared 7 bases from V and 7 bases from J, leaving 14 bases between. The CDR3 has 14 amino acids. The CDR3 loop reads CASTTFARNSPLHF. For the CDR3, the DNA is TGTGCCAGCACCACGTTCGCCAGGAATTCACCCCTCCACTTT.

The rearrangement joins TRBV6-6 to TRBJ1-6; the D is unclear. The germline V gene encodes CDR1 MNHNY and CDR2 SVGAGI (reference sequence). The CDR3 is 16 amino acids. V lost 0 bases and J lost 10, with 16 bases in between. The CDR3 bases are TGTGCCAGCAGTTACTCGTATGGGCAGTCTGGCTCACCCCTCCACTTT. This codes for CASSYSYGQSGSPLHF.